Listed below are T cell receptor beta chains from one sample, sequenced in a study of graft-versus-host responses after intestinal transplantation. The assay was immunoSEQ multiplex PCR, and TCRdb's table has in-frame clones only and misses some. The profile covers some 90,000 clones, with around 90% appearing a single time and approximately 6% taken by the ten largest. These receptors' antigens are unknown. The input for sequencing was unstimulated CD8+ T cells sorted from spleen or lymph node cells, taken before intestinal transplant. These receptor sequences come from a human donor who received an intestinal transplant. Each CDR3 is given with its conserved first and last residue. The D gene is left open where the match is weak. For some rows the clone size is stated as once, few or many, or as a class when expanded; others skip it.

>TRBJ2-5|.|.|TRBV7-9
CASSLEEETQYF
TGTGCCAGCAGCTTAGAGGAAGAGACCCAGTACTTC
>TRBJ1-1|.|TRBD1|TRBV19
CASSRGTGDTEAFF
TGTGCCAGTAGTAGAGGGACAGGGGACACTGAAGCTTTCTTT
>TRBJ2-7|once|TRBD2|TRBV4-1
CASSQEGPGLAGGPYEQYF
TGCGCCAGCAGCCAAGAAGGGCCCGGACTAGCGGGGGGTCCCTACGAGCAGTACTTC
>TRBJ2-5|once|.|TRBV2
CASSEPYQETQYF
TGTGCCAGCAGTGAACCTTATCAAGAGACCCAGTACTTC
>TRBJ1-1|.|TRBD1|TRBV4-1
CASSHPGQGNTEAFF
TGCGCCAGCAGCCACCCGGGACAGGGGAACACTGAAGCTTTCTTT
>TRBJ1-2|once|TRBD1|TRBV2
CASSEWTGGDYGYTF
TGTGCCAGCAGTGAATGGACAGGGGGCGACTATGGCTACACCTTC
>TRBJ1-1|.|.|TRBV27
CASSSRRHTEAFF
TGTGCCAGCAGTTCCAGAAGACACACTGAAGCTTTCTTT
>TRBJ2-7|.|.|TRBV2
CASTEGDSSYEQYF
TGTGCCAGCACCGAGGGTGACAGCTCCTACGAGCAGTACTTC
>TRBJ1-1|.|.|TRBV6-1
CASRQGLDTEAFF
TGTGCCAGCAGGCAGGGGCTTGACACTGAAGCTTTCTTT
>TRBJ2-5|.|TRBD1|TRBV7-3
CASSSTGDQETQYF
TGTGCCAGCAGCAGTACAGGGGACCAAGAGACCCAGTACTTC
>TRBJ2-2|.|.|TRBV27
CASSLYTGEDVGELFF
TGTGCCAGCAGTTTATACACAGGGGAGGATGTCGGGGAGCTGTTTTTT
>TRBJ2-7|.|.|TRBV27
CASSLLGPGDEQYF
TGTGCCAGCAGTTTATTGGGGCCGGGAGACGAGCAGTACTTC
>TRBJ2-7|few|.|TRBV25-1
CASSEFSAGSYEQYF
TGTGCCAGCAGTGAATTTAGCGCAGGATCCTACGAGCAGTACTTC
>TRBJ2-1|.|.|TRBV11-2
CASSLDELGEQFF
TGTGCCAGCAGCTTAGATGAGCTGGGTGAGCAGTTCTTC
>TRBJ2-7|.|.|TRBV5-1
CASSLEGSSHEQYF
TGCGCCAGCAGCTTAGAAGGGTCGTCCCACGAGCAGTACTTC
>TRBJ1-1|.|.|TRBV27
CASSRNTEAFF
TGTGCCAGCAGCAGGAACACTGAAGCTTTCTTT
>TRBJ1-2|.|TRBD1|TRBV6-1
CASSFMTGVSGYTF
TGTGCCAGCAGTTTCATGACAGGGGTTAGCGGCTACACCTTC
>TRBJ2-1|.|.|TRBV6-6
CASSYSGMWFF
TGTGCCAGCAGTTACTCTGGGATGTGGTTCTTC
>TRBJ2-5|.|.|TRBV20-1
CSVAREETQYF
TGCAGTGTTGCTAGGGAAGAGACCCAGTACTTC
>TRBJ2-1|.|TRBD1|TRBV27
CASTRQGPDNEQFF
TGTGCCAGCACCAGACAGGGGCCGGACAATGAGCAGTTCTTC
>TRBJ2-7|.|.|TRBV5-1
CARIQLKCYEQYF
TGCGCCAGGATACAGTTAAAGTGCTACGAGCAGTACTTC
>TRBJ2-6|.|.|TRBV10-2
CASRESSGANVLTF
TGCGCCAGCAGGGAGTCCTCTGGGGCCAACGTCCTGACTTTC
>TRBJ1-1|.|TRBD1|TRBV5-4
CASSLQGGHAEAEAFF
TGTGCCAGCAGCCTTCAGGGGGGGCATGCGGAGGCAGAAGCTTTCTTT
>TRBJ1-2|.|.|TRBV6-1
CASSGPGNYGYTF
TGTGCCAGCAGTGGGCCAGGGAACTATGGCTACACCTTC
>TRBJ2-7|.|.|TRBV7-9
CASSQSLGYEQYF
TGTGCCAGCAGCCAAAGCCTAGGTTACGAGCAGTACTTC
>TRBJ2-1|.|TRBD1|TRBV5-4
CASSPRQGTYNEQFF
TGTGCCAGCAGCCCCCGACAGGGGACCTACAATGAGCAGTTCTTC
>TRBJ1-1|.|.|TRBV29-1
CSVELAQGNTEAFF
TGCAGCGTTGAATTAGCACAGGGTAACACTGAAGCTTTCTTT
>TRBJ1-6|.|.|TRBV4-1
CASSHDSPLHF
TGCGCCAGCAGCCACGATTCACCCCTCCACTTT
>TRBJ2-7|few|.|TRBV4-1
CASSQGPADSYEQYF
TGCGCCAGCAGCCAAGGCCCCGCGGATTCCTACGAGCAGTACTTC
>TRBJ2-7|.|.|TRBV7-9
CASSQGLVEQYF
TGTGCCAGCAGCCAGGGACTTGTCGAGCAGTACTTC
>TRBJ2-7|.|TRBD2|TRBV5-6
CASSLEGGPSYEQYF
TGTGCCAGCAGCTTGGAGGGAGGGCCTTCCTACGAGCAGTACTTC
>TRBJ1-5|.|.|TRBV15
CATSRHTGYRQPQHF
TGTGCCACCAGCAGGCATACAGGGTATAGGCAGCCCCAGCATTTT
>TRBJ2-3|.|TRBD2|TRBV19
CASSWASGSTDTQYF
TGTGCCAGTAGTTGGGCTAGCGGGAGCACAGATACGCAGTATTTT
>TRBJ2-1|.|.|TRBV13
CASSSEGDEQFF
TGTGCCAGCAGCTCAGAAGGGGATGAGCAGTTCTTC
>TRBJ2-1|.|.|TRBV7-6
CASSLIRNEQFF
TGTGCCAGCAGCTTAATCCGCAATGAGCAGTTCTTC
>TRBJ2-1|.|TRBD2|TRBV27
CASSFGGGTYNEQFF
TGTGCCAGCAGTTTCGGGGGGGGAACTTACAATGAGCAGTTCTTC
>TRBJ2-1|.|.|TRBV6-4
CASSDSSLAHYNEQFF
TGTGCCAGCAGTGACTCGAGTCTAGCCCACTACAATGAGCAGTTCTTC
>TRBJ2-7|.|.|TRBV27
CASKDGSYEQYF
TGTGCCAGCAAGGACGGCTCCTACGAGCAGTACTTC
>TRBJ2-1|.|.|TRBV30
CAWADLESYNEQFF
TGTGCCTGGGCCGATTTGGAGTCCTACAATGAGCAGTTCTTC
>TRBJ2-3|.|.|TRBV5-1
CASNPGPPRDTQYF
TGCGCCAGCAACCCTGGACCTCCGCGGGATACGCAGTATTTT
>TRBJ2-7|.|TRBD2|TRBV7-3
CASSLTAGRVPYEQYF
TGTGCCAGCAGCTTAACAGCGGGACGGGTCCCCTACGAGCAGTACTTC
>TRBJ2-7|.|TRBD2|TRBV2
CASIGLAGDIYEQYF
TGTGCCAGCATCGGACTAGCGGGGGATATCTACGAGCAGTACTTC
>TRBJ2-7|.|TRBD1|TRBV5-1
CASSLEDRSYEQYF
TGCGCCAGCAGCCTGGAGGACAGGTCCTACGAGCAGTACTTC
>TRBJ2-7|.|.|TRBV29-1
CSARADSVEQYF
TGCAGCGCCAGGGCCGATTCGGTCGAGCAGTACTTC
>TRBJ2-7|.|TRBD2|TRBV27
CASSLLGGSPYEQYF
TGTGCCAGCAGTTTATTGGGGGGGTCCCCCTACGAGCAGTACTTC
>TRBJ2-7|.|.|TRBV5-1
CASSFRGFYEQYF
TGCGCCAGCAGCTTCAGGGGATTCTACGAGCAGTACTTC
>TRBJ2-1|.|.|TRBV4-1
CASSRREDSYNEQFF
TGCGCCAGCAGCCGCCGCGAAGACTCCTACAATGAGCAGTTCTTC
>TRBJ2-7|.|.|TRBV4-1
CASSQDLDQNYEQYF
TGCGCCAGCAGCCAAGATCTCGACCAAAACTACGAGCAGTACTTC